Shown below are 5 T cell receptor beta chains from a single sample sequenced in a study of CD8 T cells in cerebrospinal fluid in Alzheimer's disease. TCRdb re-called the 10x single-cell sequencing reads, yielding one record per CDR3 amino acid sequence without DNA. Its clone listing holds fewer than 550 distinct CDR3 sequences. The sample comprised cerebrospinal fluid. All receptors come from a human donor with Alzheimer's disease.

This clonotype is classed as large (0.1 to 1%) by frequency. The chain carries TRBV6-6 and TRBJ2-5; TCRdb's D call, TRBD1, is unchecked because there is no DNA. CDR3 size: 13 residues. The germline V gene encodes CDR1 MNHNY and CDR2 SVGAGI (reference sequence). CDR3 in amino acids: CASFDRGKETQYF.

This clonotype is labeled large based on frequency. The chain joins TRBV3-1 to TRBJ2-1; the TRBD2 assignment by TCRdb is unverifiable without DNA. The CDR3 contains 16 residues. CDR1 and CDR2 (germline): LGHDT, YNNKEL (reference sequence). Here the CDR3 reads CASSQALAGGYNEQFF.

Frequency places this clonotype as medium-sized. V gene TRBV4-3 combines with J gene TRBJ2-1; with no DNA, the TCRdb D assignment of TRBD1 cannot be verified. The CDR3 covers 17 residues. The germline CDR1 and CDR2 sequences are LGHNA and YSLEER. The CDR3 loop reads CASSQSLGGGWFNEQFF.

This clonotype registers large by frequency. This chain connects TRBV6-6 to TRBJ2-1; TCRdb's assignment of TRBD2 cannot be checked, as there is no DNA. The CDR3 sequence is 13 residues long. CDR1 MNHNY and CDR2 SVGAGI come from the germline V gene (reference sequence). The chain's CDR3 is CASSWASYNEQFF.

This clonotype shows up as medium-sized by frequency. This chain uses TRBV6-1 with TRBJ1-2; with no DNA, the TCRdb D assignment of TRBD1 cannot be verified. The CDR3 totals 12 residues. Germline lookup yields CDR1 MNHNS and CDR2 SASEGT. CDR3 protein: CATPGPNYGYTF.